This is a list of T cell receptor beta chains from one sample in a study of response to subunit inactivated influenza vaccine. TCRdb called the RT-PCR reads again in MiXCR, with one record for every CDR3 protein. The sample includes some 300,000 distinct CDR3 sequences, around 20% of them seen just once. The source material was PBMCs from blood, sampled less than 22 months after vaccination. Receptor source: a man between 50 and 75 years old who received an inactivated influenza vaccine. CDR3s include the opening cysteine and the closing phenylalanine or tryptophan. D genes are given only for firm matches. Size values are once, few and many counts, or a class for expanded clones, and some rows have none.

>few|TRBV2|TRBJ2-2|TRBD2
CASRTRTSHTGELFF
TGTGCCAGCAGGACCAGGACTAGCCACACCGGGGAGCTGTTTTTT
>NA|TRBV7-9|TRBJ2-2|NA
CASSDRDTSLGELFF
TGTGCCAGCAGCGACCGGGACACATCACTCGGGGAGCTGTTTTTT
>few|TRBV20-1|TRBJ1-3|NA
CSATTGTAGNTIYF
TGCAGTGCTACGACTGGAACTGCTGGAAACACCATATATTTT
>few|TRBV6-1|TRBJ1-1|NA
CASRLLNTEAFF
TGTGCCAGCAGGCTCCTGAACACTGAAGCTTTCTTT
>few|TRBV20-1|TRBJ1-2|TRBD1
CSARRQGIGYGYTF
TGCAGTGCTCGCCGACAGGGGATAGGGTATGGCTACACCTTC
>few|TRBV12-3/TRBV12-4|TRBJ1-2|NA
CASSSGPIYGYTF
TGTGCCAGCAGTTCTGGGCCGATCTATGGCTACACCTTC
>many|TRBV12-3/TRBV12-4|TRBJ1-5|NA
CASSSVSNQPQHF
TGTGCCAGCAGTTCTGTAAGCAATCAGCCCCAGCATTTT
>few|TRBV27|TRBJ1-2|NA
CASSLSLDTKVPYGYTF
TGTGCCAGCAGTTTATCCTTGGATACAAAAGTCCCCTATGGCTACACCTTC
>few|TRBV5-1|TRBJ2-2|TRBD1
CASSPGDRDSTGELFF
TGCGCCAGCAGTCCTGGGGACAGGGATTCGACCGGGGAGCTGTTTTTT
>NA|TRBV7-9|TRBJ1-1|NA
CASSLGSGLLLQAFF
TGTGCCAGCAGCTTAGGTTCAGGCCTTCTACTCCAAGCTTTCTTT
>few|TRBV2|TRBJ2-5|NA
CASRDFNYQETQYF
TGTGCCAGCAGGGACTTCAATTACCAAGAGACCCAGTACTTC
>many|TRBV5-1|TRBJ2-1|NA
CASSLSSLTGDGEGRLNEQFF
TGCGCCAGCAGCTTGTCCTCCTTGACAGGGGACGGGGAGGGCCGTCTGAATGAGCAGTTCTTC
>few|TRBV18|TRBJ1-6|TRBD1
CASSPAGTVGGSPLHF
TGTGCCAGCTCACCTGCCGGGACAGTTGGAGGTTCACCCCTCCACTTT
>many|TRBV12-3/TRBV12-4|TRBJ1-4|NA
CASSFRTNEKLFF
TGTGCCAGCAGTTTCCGGACCAATGAAAAACTGTTTTTT
>NA|TRBV18|TRBJ2-7|NA
CASSRNLGRSEQYF
TGTGCCAGCTCACGAAACCTCGGCCGGAGCGAGCAGTACTTC
>NA|TRBV10-2|TRBJ1-5|NA
CASSESWTPRTNQPQHF
TGCGCCAGCAGTGAGTCCTGGACACCGCGGACTAATCAGCCCCAGCATTTT
>few|TRBV19|TRBJ1-2|NA
CASIQTGYGYTF
TGTGCCAGTATCCAGACCGGGTATGGCTACACCTTC
>NA|TRBV20-1|TRBJ2-5|TRBD2
CSGGGPGLAGSRAETQYF
TGCAGCGGGGGGGGCCCGGGACTAGCGGGATCCCGGGCAGAGACCCAGTACTTC
>NA|TRBV7-8|TRBJ2-5|TRBD1
CASSLGRDRVRETQYF
TGTGCCAGCAGCTTAGGCCGGGACAGGGTTAGAGAGACCCAGTACTTC
>few|TRBV20-1|TRBJ1-2|NA
CSARDPRYGYTF
TGCAGTGCTAGAGATCCGCGCTATGGCTACACCTTC
>few|TRBV2|TRBJ1-5|TRBD1
CASSPGRGTQPQHF
TGTGCCAGCAGCCCCGGCAGGGGGACTCAGCCCCAGCATTTT
>many|TRBV12-3/TRBV12-4|TRBJ1-6|NA
CASSLDSVSPLHF
TGTGCCAGCAGCCTCGATTCGGTTTCACCCCTCCACTTT
>NA|TRBV4-3|TRBJ1-1|TRBD1
CASSQDSQGAEAFF
TGCGCCAGCAGCCAAGATTCCCAGGGGGCTGAAGCTTTCTTT
>many|TRBV5-1|TRBJ1-1|TRBD1
CASSWGQGLEAFF
TGCGCCAGCAGCTGGGGACAGGGGTTGGAAGCTTTCTTT
>NA|TRBV12-3/TRBV12-4|TRBJ2-1|NA
CASSPGGPRHF
TGTGCCAGCAGCCCCGGGGGGCCTCGGCACTTC
>NA|TRBV5-1|TRBJ2-2|TRBD1
CASNLAGTAYTGELFF
TGCGCCAGCAACTTAGCCGGGACAGCATACACCGGGGAGCTGTTTTTT
>NA|TRBV6-1|TRBJ2-1|TRBD2
CASSRLAGGPGNEQFF
TGTGCCAGCAGTCGACTAGCGGGAGGCCCCGGCAATGAGCAGTTCTTC
>few|TRBV25-1|TRBJ1-1|NA
CASSEDGLNTEAFF
TGTGCCAGCAGTGAGGACGGATTGAACACTGAAGCTTTCTTT
>NA|TRBV28|TRBJ2-1|NA
CATRRNYNEQFF
TGTGCCACCCGTAGGAACTACAATGAGCAGTTCTTC
>NA|TRBV20-1|TRBJ2-7|TRBD1
CSAPGTGSYEQYF
TGCAGTGCGCCAGGGACAGGGAGCTACGAGCAGTACTTC
>NA|TRBV20-1|TRBJ1-1|NA
CSANLRTDEAFF
TGCAGTGCTAACTTAAGGACGGATGAAGCTTTCTTT
>NA|TRBV20-1|TRBJ2-1|TRBD2
CSARDLAGNSYNEQFF
TGCAGTGCTAGAGATCTAGCGGGGAACTCCTACAATGAGCAGTTCTTC
>few|TRBV4-3|TRBJ1-3|NA
CASSRGTLVSGNTIYF
TGCGCCAGCAGCCGCGGGACATTAGTTTCTGGAAACACCATATATTTT
>NA|TRBV18|TRBJ1-2|NA
CASSPPLIANYGYTF
TGTGCCAGCTCACCACCCCTGATAGCTAACTATGGCTACACCTTC
>few|TRBV23-1|TRBJ1-5|NA
CASSSTGTEASNQPQHF
TGCGCCAGCAGTTCCACCGGGACCGAGGCTAGCAATCAGCCCCAGCATTTT
>NA|TRBV5-6|TRBJ2-3|TRBD2
CASSRRLAGGDTQYF
TGTGCCAGCAGCCGTCGGCTAGCGGGAGGAGATACGCAGTATTTT
>NA|TRBV5-4|TRBJ2-5|NA
CASSLVREETQYF
TGTGCCAGCAGCTTGGTCAGGGAAGAGACCCAGTACTTC
>few|TRBV3-1|TRBJ1-5|NA
CASSQDLGRDQPQHF
TGTGCCAGCAGCCAAGATCTGGGGAGGGATCAGCCCCAGCATTTT
>few|TRBV5-1|TRBJ1-1|NA
CASSLATSIRDTEAFF
TGCGCCAGCAGCTTGGCGACGTCGATTAGGGACACTGAAGCTTTCTTT
>many|TRBV12-3/TRBV12-4|TRBJ1-3|NA
CASSLQGGTSGNTIYF
TGTGCCAGCAGTTTACAGGGTGGGACCTCTGGAAACACCATATATTTT
>few|TRBV15|TRBJ2-3|NA
CATSSQGWSSTDTQYF
TGTGCCACCAGCAGCCAGGGTTGGTCTAGCACAGATACGCAGTATTTT
>few|TRBV28|TRBJ1-1|NA
CASSTHVGVYTEAFF
TGTGCCAGCAGCACCCATGTCGGGGTGTACACTGAAGCTTTCTTT
>NA|TRBV20-1|TRBJ2-1|NA
CSARPGLNEQFF
TGCAGTGCTAGGCCGGGGCTCAATGAGCAGTTCTTC
>few|TRBV5-5|TRBJ1-1|NA
CASSLARGWDTEAFF
TGTGCCAGCAGCTTGGCCCGGGGGTGGGACACTGAAGCTTTCTTT
>NA|TRBV20-1|TRBJ2-5|TRBD2
CSEAGGQETQYF
TGCAGTGAAGCGGGAGGACAAGAGACCCAGTACTTC
>NA|TRBV12-3/TRBV12-4|TRBJ2-7|NA
CASSRLLGYEQYF
TGTGCCAGCAGTCGACTACTGGGCTACGAGCAGTACTTC
>few|TRBV5-1|TRBJ1-6|NA
CASSLAGEGSPLHF
TGCGCCAGCAGCTTGGCGGGGGAGGGATCACCCCTCCACTTT
>few|TRBV28|TRBJ2-7|TRBD1
CASIPTPGTDSYEQYF
TGTGCCAGCATCCCAACCCCCGGGACAGACTCCTACGAGCAGTACTTC
>NA|TRBV6-2/TRBV6-3|TRBJ2-3|TRBD2
CASSYNLAGGLTDTQYF
TGTGCCAGCAGTTACAATTTAGCGGGAGGCCTCACAGATACGCAGTATTTT
>many|TRBV15|TRBJ1-3|TRBD1
CATSRFAGGSGNTIYF
TGTGCCACCAGCAGATTCGCAGGGGGATCTGGAAACACCATATATTTT
>NA|TRBV12-3/TRBV12-4|TRBJ1-5|NA
CASSFMGSNQPQHF
TGTGCCAGCAGTTTTATGGGGAGCAATCAGCCCCAGCATTTT
>many|TRBV6-5|TRBJ1-1|NA
CASSSTENTEAFF
TGTGCCAGCAGTTCGACAGAGAACACTGAAGCTTTCTTT